These T cell receptor beta chains were read from a single sample in a study of OX40 agonist ivuxolimab in advanced cancers. Sequencing was performed with immunoSEQ multiplex PCR; in TCRdb, only in-frame clones are kept and a portion is missing. The sample holds about 53,000 clones, 70% to 90% seen once. The specimen comprised CD4+ or CD8+ T cells sorted from blood, sampled in a trial of the OX40 agonist ivuxolimab. These receptors all come from an adult with an advanced solid tumor such as melanoma, head and neck, liver or kidney cancer. The CDR3 runs from the conserved cysteine through the conserved F or W. A D gene is named only where the DNA matches it firmly.

d_call j_call v_call cdr3_nt cdr3_aa
NA TRBJ1-6 TRBV19 TGTGCCAGTAGTACTGGCTGGACGAGCTCCTATAATTCACCCCTCCACTTT CASSTGWTSSYNSPLHF
TRBD1 TRBJ1-6 TRBV5-5 TGTGCCAGCAGCCCTGATCCGGGACAGGAGTCACCCCTCCACTTT CASSPDPGQESPLHF
NA TRBJ2-3 TRBV9 TGTGCCAGCAGCCCGAGGGGTTATACGAGCACAGATACGCAGTATTTT CASSPRGYTSTDTQYF
NA TRBJ2-7 TRBV11-2 TGTGCCAGCAGCTTAGAAGGGGTGAAAACCTACGAGCAGTACTTC CASSLEGVKTYEQYF
TRBD1 TRBJ1-2 TRBV7-6 TGTGCCAGCAGCTTAGGACCGGAGGGGGGAGGGACAGGGACCTATGGCTACACCTTC CASSLGPEGGGTGTYGYTF
NA TRBJ2-7 TRBV28 TGTGCCAGCAGTTTATTCTCTTTAGCTCCCTCGGACGAGCAGTACTTC CASSLFSLAPSDEQYF
TRBD2 TRBJ2-1 TRBV5-8 TGTGCCAGCAGCATCGGGACTAGCGGCAGCAATGAGCAGTTCTTC CASSIGTSGSNEQFF
NA TRBJ2-1 TRBV2 TGTGCCAGCAGCGGGGTTAGCGGGGACAGCATGTCGGGCAATGAGCAGTTCTTC CASSGVSGDSMSGNEQFF
NA TRBJ1-1 TRBV28 TGTGCCAGCATCTTCCTTGCGGGCACTGAAGCTTTCTTT CASIFLAGTEAFF
TRBD1 TRBJ1-5 TRBV19 TGTGCCAGTAGTTCCGACAGGGGCCCCAATCAGCCCCAGCATTTT CASSSDRGPNQPQHF
NA TRBJ1-1 TRBV7-6 TGTGCCAGCAGCCCACTGGGGGGGACTGAAGCTTTCTTT CASSPLGGTEAFF
NA TRBJ1-3 TRBV6-1 TGTGCCAGCAGTGAACAACCCGCGAACGGAAACACCATATATTTT CASSEQPANGNTIYF
NA TRBJ1-1 TRBV4-1 TGCGCCAGCACCCTGGGGCAGGGTGGTACTGAAGCTTTCTTT CASTLGQGGTEAFF
NA TRBJ2-3 TRBV9 TGTGCCAGCAGCGTACGGGACGAGCTAGATACGCAGTATTTT CASSVRDELDTQYF
TRBD1 TRBJ1-4 TRBV28 TGTGCCAGCAGTCGTTCAGGGGGCGCGGTAAAACTGTTTTTT CASSRSGGAVKLFF
TRBD1 TRBJ2-2 TRBV7-6 TGTGCCAGCAGCTTAACCGGGACAGACACCGGGGAGCTGTTTTTT CASSLTGTDTGELFF
NA TRBJ1-1 TRBV4-1 TGCGCCAGCAGCCCCTCAGAGGGTATGCCTTTCTTT CASSPSEGMPFF
TRBD1 TRBJ1-3 TRBV28 TGTGCCAGCAGTCGGGACAGGTCTGGAAACACCATATATTTT CASSRDRSGNTIYF
NA TRBJ1-3 TRBV4-3 TGCGCCAGCAGCCGCCTAACAGGATCGAGGTCTGGAAACACCATATATTTT CASSRLTGSRSGNTIYF
NA TRBJ2-1 TRBV7-9 TGTGCCAGCAGCTTGGGACTTTGGGATTTGGGGGATGAGCAGTTCTTC CASSLGLWDLGDEQFF
TRBD1 TRBJ1-4 TRBV5-1 TGCGCCAGCAGAGGACAGGGGGCTGTAGGGGAAAAACTGTTTTTT CASRGQGAVGEKLFF
NA TRBJ2-1 TRBV5-4 TGTGCCAGCAGCCATGAAGAGGGTGAGCAGTTCTTC CASSHEEGEQFF
NA TRBJ2-1 TRBV9 TGTGCCAGCAGCGTAGACACTGTCCTATCCTACAATGAGCAGTTCTTC CASSVDTVLSYNEQFF
TRBD2 TRBJ2-7 TRBV5-4 TGTGCCAGCAGCCCTGGACTAGCGGAGGTACGAGAGTACTTC CASSPGLAEVREYF
TRBD1 TRBJ2-3 TRBV6-5 TGTGCCAGCAGTCCAAGGACAGGGCCAGATACGCAGTATTTT CASSPRTGPDTQYF
NA TRBJ2-3 TRBV11-2 TGTGCCAGCAGCTTAGGGGGGGCCGGCACAGATACGCAGTATTTT CASSLGGAGTDTQYF
NA TRBJ1-1 TRBV6-6 TGTGCCAGCAGTTACATGAACACTGAAGCTTTCTTT CASSYMNTEAFF
NA TRBJ1-3 TRBV7-6 TGTGCCAGCATGTTGGGCCAGGGATTTTCTGGAAACACCATATATTTT CASMLGQGFSGNTIYF
NA TRBJ2-1 TRBV9 TGTGCCAGCAGCGCCTCGGTGGGTACCTACAATGAGCAGTTCTTC CASSASVGTYNEQFF
NA TRBJ1-1 TRBV6-1 TGTGCCAGCAGTGAGCCCCTTGTGAGCACTGAAGCTTTCTTT CASSEPLVSTEAFF
TRBD1 TRBJ1-5 TRBV6-5 TGTGCCAGCAGACAACAGGGGATGCGCCAGCCCCAGCATTTT CASRQQGMRQPQHF
NA TRBJ2-7 TRBV7-6 TGTGCCAGCAGCTTGGAGGTCGGGGAGCAGTACTTC CASSLEVGEQYF
NA TRBJ2-1 TRBV27 TGTGCCAGCAGTTTATCGGTAGCCAGGGACAATGAGCAGTTCTTC CASSLSVARDNEQFF
NA TRBJ1-6 TRBV7-2 TGTGCCAGCAGCTTACTCCACAGTTACCGGGATTCACCCCTCCACTTT CASSLLHSYRDSPLHF
NA TRBJ1-2 TRBV5-1 TGCGCCAGCAGCGAAGGGGACTCCTACACGAGCTACACCTTC CASSEGDSYTSYTF
NA TRBJ2-5 TRBV10-1 TGCGCCAGCAGTGAGTCCGGGCAAGAGACCCAGTACTTC CASSESGQETQYF